This T cell receptor beta chain appears in the sequencing data of a study of T cells in Graves' hyperthyroidism and ophthalmopathy. General study points: Peripheral blood also featured most of the thyroid clonotypes expanded above 0.001.

In its sample, this clonotype was seen a few times. Its specificity is unknown. The CDR3 regions of TCR beta were amplified from RNA transcripts. First-round RT-PCR targeting the TCR CDR3 was performed with the HTBI primer set. TCRdb used MiXCR to reprocess the multiplex PCR reads, holding one entry per CDR3 protein. The table lists more than 300,000 distinct CDR3 sequences, roughly 15% of them singletons. Enrolled ophthalmopathy patients presented with a Clinical Activity Score of at least 3, a NOSPECS grade of at least 4, and disease duration under 3 months. Exclusion of a patient resulted from uncontrolled infection, other autoimmune disease, pregnancy or lactation. This clonotype was sampled from a woman aged 25 to 39 with Graves' ophthalmopathy. Source material: blood.

CDR3 sequence reads: CASSGTGDSGQPQHF. The CDR3 nucleotides are TGTGCCAGTAGTGGAACAGGGGATTCAGGTCAGCCCCAGCATTTT. This chain links TRBV19 with TRBJ1-5; TRBD1 matches 7 bases. CDR1 is LNHDA and CDR2 is SQIVND in the germline V gene (reference sequence). The CDR3 has 15 amino acids. With V trimmed by 5 bases and J by 6 bases, 10 bases remained unmatched.